This TCR beta chain was sequenced during a study of glioma-infiltrating T cells. Germline CDR1 and CDR2: MDHEN and SYDVKM. The germline V and J ends were trimmed by 6 bases and 8 bases, with 16 bases remaining between them. The CDR3 consists of 13 residues. This clonotype is labeled as medium-sized. Amplification of TCR alpha and beta CDR3 regions from RNA used iRepertoire nested multiplex PCR. TCRdb itself ran the multiplex PCR reads through MiXCR, one entry per CDR3 protein. The data show some 6,000 distinct CDR3 sequences, about 28% seen once. The receptor was derived from a human donor with low-grade glioma or glioblastoma, undergoing nonglioma brain surgery, or in good health (not recorded which). This chain uses TRBV28 with TRBJ1-2, with TRBD1 as a possible D gene (6 bases). Sequencing was performed on glioma tissue, nonneoplastic brain tissue, or PBMCs (not recorded which). DNA of the CDR3: TGTGCCAGCAGAAATCGGACAGCCAGGGGCTACACCTTC. It codes for CASRNRTARGYTF.